Listed here are 17 T cell receptor beta chains from one sample, sequenced in a study of blood T cells in healthy people across ages. The authors ran a second PCR of about 7 to 12 cycles using a sample-barcoded 5' primer and a J-beta primer mix. TCRdb reanalysed the 5' RACE reads using MiXCR and keeps one entry per CDR3 protein. The sample includes approximately 1,000,000 distinct CDR3 sequences, 40% to 50% seen only once; the top ten take under 20%. Sequenced input: blood. The receptor set was obtained from a woman aged 55 to 70 in good health.

This chain connects TRBV7-2 to TRBJ2-5; D perhaps matches TRBD1 (6 bases). In germline, CDR1 is SGHTA, CDR2 FQGNSA. The V gene lost 5 bases and the J gene lost 5 bases, with 12 bases spanning the gap. CDR3 size: 13 residues. The CDR3 here is CASSQQGYETQYF. The DNA of the CDR3 is TGTGCCAGCAGCCAACAGGGATACGAGACCCAGTACTTC.

The gene calls are TRBV9 and TRBJ2-7, with 7 bases aligning to TRBD1. The CDR3 totals 15 residues. Trimming cost V 4 bases and J 4 bases; bases outside gene matches: 11. Germline V gives CDR1 SGDLS, CDR2 YYNGEE. CDR3 loop: CASSSYRGQLYEQYF. The DNA for the CDR3 is TGTGCCAGCAGCTCCTACAGGGGACAACTTTACGAGCAGTACTTC.

Note on this clonotype: Compared with germline, one end of the junction differs, possibly owing to a read error. This chain links TRBV10-3 with TRBJ2-5; TRBD1 agrees at 10 bases. CDR1 and CDR2 from the germline V gene are ENHRY and SYGVKD. The CDR3 loop spans 13 amino acids. DNA of the CDR3: TGTGCCATCAGAGGGGACAGGGGAGAGACCCAGTCCTTC. Its translation is CAIRGDRGETQSF.

The genes are TRBV7-8 and TRBJ2-1; 8 nucleotides match TRBD2. The CDR3 has 15 amino acids. Per germline, CDR1 SGHVS and CDR2 FQNEAQ. After removal of 5 bases from V and 6 bases from J, the junction contained 9 bases not matched to a gene. The CDR3 DNA reads as TGTGCCAGCAGCCTCCTCAGCGGGAGCGGCAATGAGCAGTTCTTC. It is translated as CASSLLSGSGNEQFF.

The V gene is TRBV28, the J gene TRBJ2-1; 9 positions match TRBD2. The germline V gene has CDR1 MDHEN and CDR2 SYDVKM. Losses at the gene ends were 7 bases for V and 4 bases for J; bases not matched to a gene: 2. The CDR3 sequence is 13 residues long. CDR3 nucleotide sequence: TGTGCCAGCAAGCTAGCGGGGTACAATGAGCAGTTCTTC. It encodes CASKLAGYNEQFF.

The chain has TRBV2 and TRBJ2-2, with D possibly being TRBD1 or TRBD2 (6 bases each). There are 15 residues in the CDR3. From germline, CDR1 is SNHLY and CDR2 FYNNEI. The V and J ends lost 5 bases and 6 bases respectively, with 16 bases between them. Here the CDR3 reads CASSYQGSGSGELFF. The CDR3 DNA is TGTGCCAGCAGTTATCAGGGGAGCGGGTCCGGGGAGCTGTTTTTT.

The chain joins TRBV20-1 to TRBJ1-1; D is ambiguous. CDR3 length: 11 residues. Looked up from germline, CDR1 is DFQATT and CDR2 is SNEGSKA (reference sequence). The CDR3: CSAQVQTEAFF. The CDR3 coding sequence is TGCAGCGCCCAGGTACAAACTGAAGCTTTCTTT.

This chain connects TRBV15 to TRBJ1-4; weak D call: TRBD1 (5 bases). The ends were cut back, 0 bases at V and 6 bases at J, with 11 bases in the middle. The CDR3 totals 15 residues. CDR1 and CDR2 from the germline V gene are LNHNV and YYDKDF (reference sequence). The CDR3 loop is CATSREGTRDEKLFF. CDR3 DNA sequence: TGTGCCACCAGCAGAGAAGGGACTCGGGATGAAAAACTGTTTTTT.

This clonotype occurred a few times. V usage is TRBV7-9 and J usage is TRBJ2-7; D unclear. Trimming took 7 bases from V and 1 from J, leaving 20 bases between them. There are 16 residues in the CDR3. Germline V gene data show CDR1 as SEHNR and CDR2 as FQNEAQ (reference sequence). DNA for the CDR3: TGTGCCAGCACCAACATGCTGGCCAGTGTTTCCTACGAGCAGTACTTC. Translation gives CASTNMLASVSYEQYF.

This chain uses TRBV12-3 or TRBV12-4 with TRBJ2-1; D is unclear. The DNA end is more similar to TRBJ2-7, so the J call may be wrong. This CDR3 contains 15 residues. In DNA, the CDR3 is TGTGCCAGCAGGAAAGCAGGAGCCGGCTACAATGAGCAGTACTTC. Translation gives CASRKAGAGYNEQYF.

This clonotype was seen many times. This may be a read error: a much more frequent sequence differs by one nucleotide. V is TRBV7-2 and J is TRBJ2-5, with TRBD1 matching over 8 bases. V lost 0 bases to trimming and J lost 11 bases; unmatched junction nucleotides: 11. Per germline, CDR1 SGHTA and CDR2 FQGNSA. This CDR3 has 15 residues. This chain's CDR3 is CASSLARGLYNEQYF. Here the CDR3 DNA reads TGTGCCAGCAGCTTAGCCAGGGGGCTATACAATGAGCAGTACTTC.

The J gene is TRBJ2-1, the V gene TRBV20-1; no firm D call. The CDR3 consists of 14 residues. The V end lost 3 bases, the J end lost 7 bases, and 16 bases lay between the germline ends. The germline V gene encodes CDR1 DFQATT and CDR2 SNEGSKA (reference sequence). The CDR3 region has the DNA TGCAGTGCTAGTCCAACCGGGCCGATGAATGAGCAGTTCTTC. It specifies CSASPTGPMNEQFF.

This clonotype was observed a few times. The rearrangement uses TRBV4-1 and TRBJ1-4, with 8 bases that match TRBD1. The germline gives CDR1 MGHRA, CDR2 YSYEKL. The junction had 6 bases not matched to a gene; V was cut back by 2 bases and J by 7 bases. The CDR3 contains 15 residues. In nucleotides, the CDR3 is TGCGCCAGCAGCCAATCCAGGGGGCAAGGTGAAAAACTGTTTTTT. This encodes CASSQSRGQGEKLFF.

This chain links TRBV7-8 with TRBJ1-5; D unclear. V shed 2 bases and J shed 5 bases, with 7 bases lying between them. The CDR3 sequence is 13 residues long. Germline V gene sequence: CDR1 SGHVS, CDR2 FQNEAQ. DNA of the CDR3: TGTGCCAGCAGCTTAAATTTGGATCAGCCCCAGCATTTT. It codes for CASSLNLDQPQHF.

The chain links TRBV4-1 to TRBJ2-3, with D tentatively TRBD1 or TRBD2 (7 bases each). Trimming removed 4 bases at V and 6 bases at J, with 14 bases between. The CDR3 runs 14 residues. Germline V CDR1 and CDR2: MGHRA, YSYEKL. For the CDR3, the DNA is TGCGCCAGCAGCCGACGTCAGGGGGGGGATACGCAGTATTTT. Translated, it gives CASSRRQGGDTQYF.

The V and J genes are TRBV30 and TRBJ1-4; D unresolved. V was shortened by 0 bases and J by 7 bases, with 6 bases between the two germline ends. This CDR3 is 12 amino acids long. Germline V CDR1 and CDR2: GTSNPN, SVGIG (reference sequence). The CDR3 sequence is CAWSVGSEKLFF. Here the CDR3 DNA reads TGTGCCTGGAGTGTGGGTAGTGAAAAACTGTTTTTT.

The V and J genes are TRBV10-3 and TRBJ2-7; 7 nucleotides match TRBD2. CDR3 length: 15 amino acids. From germline, CDR1 is ENHRY and CDR2 SYGVKD. The V segment lost 0 bases and the J segment 3 bases; nucleotides outside the gene matches: 5. The CDR3 spells CAISESGWEGYEQYF. CDR3 coding DNA: TGTGCCATCAGTGAGTCGGGGTGGGAGGGCTACGAGCAGTACTTC.